In its sample, the clone carrying this TCR beta chain was seen many times. No antigen is known for it. This entry is derived from a study of blood T cells in healthy people across ages. Peripheral blood samples of roughly 10 milliliters were drawn from each donor. Germline CDR1 is SGHTA and CDR2 is FQGNSA. With 5 bases removed from V and 7 bases from J, the gap between germline ends came to 20 bases. This CDR3 has 15 residues. A second PCR, run for 7 to 11 cycles, used a sample-barcoded 5' primer plus a J-beta primer mix. TCRdb re-called the 5' RACE reads through MiXCR, storing one row per CDR3 protein. Of roughly 900,000 distinct CDR3 sequences listed, more than 25% are singletons. General study points: It was not known whether donors were CMV positive (a possible confounder of expanded clonotype changes).

This clonotype originated in a woman older than 75 in good health. Sequencing used blood. The V call is TRBV7-2, the J call TRBJ1-2; D perhaps matches TRBD1 (5 bases). CDR3 sequence: CASSDKRSGLGGYTF. The CDR3 region has the DNA TGTGCCAGCAGCGATAAACGATCAGGGTTGGGTGGCTACACCTTC.